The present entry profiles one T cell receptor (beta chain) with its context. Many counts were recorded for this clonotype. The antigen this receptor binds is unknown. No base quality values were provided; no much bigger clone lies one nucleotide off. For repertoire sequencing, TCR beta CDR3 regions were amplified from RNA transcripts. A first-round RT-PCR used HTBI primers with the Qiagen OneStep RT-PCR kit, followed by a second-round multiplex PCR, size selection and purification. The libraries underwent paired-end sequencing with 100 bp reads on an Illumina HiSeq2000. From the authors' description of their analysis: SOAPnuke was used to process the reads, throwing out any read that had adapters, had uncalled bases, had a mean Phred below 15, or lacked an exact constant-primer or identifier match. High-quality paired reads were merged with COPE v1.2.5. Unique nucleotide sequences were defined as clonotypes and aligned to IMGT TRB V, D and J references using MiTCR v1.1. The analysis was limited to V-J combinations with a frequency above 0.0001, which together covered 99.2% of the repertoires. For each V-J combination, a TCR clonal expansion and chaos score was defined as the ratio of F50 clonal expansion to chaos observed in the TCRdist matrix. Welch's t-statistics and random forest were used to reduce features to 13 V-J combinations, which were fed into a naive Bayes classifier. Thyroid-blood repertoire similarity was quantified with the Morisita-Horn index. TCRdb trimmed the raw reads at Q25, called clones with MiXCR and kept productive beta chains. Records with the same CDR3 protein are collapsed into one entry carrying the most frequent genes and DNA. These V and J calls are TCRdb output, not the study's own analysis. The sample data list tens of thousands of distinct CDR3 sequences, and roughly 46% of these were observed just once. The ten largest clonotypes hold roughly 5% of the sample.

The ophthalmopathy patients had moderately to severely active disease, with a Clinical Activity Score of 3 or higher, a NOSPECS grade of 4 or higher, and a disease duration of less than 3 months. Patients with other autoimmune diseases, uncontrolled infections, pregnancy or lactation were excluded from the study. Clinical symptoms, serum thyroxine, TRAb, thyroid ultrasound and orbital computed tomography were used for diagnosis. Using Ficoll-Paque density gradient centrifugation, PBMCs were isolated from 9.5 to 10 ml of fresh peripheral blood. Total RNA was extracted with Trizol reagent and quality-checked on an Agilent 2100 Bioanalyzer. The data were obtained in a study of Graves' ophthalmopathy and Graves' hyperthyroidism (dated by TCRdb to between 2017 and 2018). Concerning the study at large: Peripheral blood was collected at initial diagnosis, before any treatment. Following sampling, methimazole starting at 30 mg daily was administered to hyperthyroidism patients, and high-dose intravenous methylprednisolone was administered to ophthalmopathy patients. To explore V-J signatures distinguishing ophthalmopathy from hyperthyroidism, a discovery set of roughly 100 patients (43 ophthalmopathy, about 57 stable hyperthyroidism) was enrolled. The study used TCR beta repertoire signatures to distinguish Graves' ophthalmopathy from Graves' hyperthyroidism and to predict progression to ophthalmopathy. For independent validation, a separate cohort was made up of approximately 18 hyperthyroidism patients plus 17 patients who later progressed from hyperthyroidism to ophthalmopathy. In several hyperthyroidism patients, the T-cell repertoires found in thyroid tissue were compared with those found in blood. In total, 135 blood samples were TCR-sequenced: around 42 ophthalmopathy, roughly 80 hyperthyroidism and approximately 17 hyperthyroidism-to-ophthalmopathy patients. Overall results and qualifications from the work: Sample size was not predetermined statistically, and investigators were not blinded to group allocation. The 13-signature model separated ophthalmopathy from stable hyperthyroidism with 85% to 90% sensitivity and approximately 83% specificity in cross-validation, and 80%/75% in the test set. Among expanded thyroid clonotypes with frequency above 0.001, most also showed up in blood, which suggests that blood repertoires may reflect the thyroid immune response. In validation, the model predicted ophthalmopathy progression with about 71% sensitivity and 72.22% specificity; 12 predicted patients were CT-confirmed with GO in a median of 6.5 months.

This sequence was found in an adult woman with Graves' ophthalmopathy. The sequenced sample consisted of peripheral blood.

DNA sequence: TGTGCCAGCAGCTTAGATTCCCAGGACAGCAGGAATCAGCCCCAGCATTTT. This gives the protein CASSLDSQDSRNQPQHF. The chain couples TRBV7-2 to TRBJ1-5, and possibly TRBD1, on 6 matching bases. The trim is 1 base for V and 4 bases for J, with a gap of 17 bases between the germline ends. CDR1 and CDR2, looked up from the germline V gene, are SGHTA and FQGNSA. The cysteine opens and the phenylalanine closes a CDR3 of 17 amino acids. Only the CDR3 region is kept as DNA, spanning 51 bases read in frame from base 1.